These 17 T cell receptor beta chains were all obtained from the same sample, sequenced in a study of T cell changes during pregnancy in multiple sclerosis. Data came from immunoSEQ multiplex PCR; TCRdb stores just in-frame clones and leaves some out. Seen here are tens of thousands of clones, more than 90% observed once, and the top ten hold less than 2%. The sample consisted of peripheral blood, taken in the second trimester of pregnancy. The receptors originated from a female donor with multiple sclerosis, enrolled in a pregnancy study.

The chain carries TRBV11-3 and TRBJ2-3, with 9 bases aligning to TRBD2. Germline CDR1 and CDR2: SGHNT and YENEEA. Germline trimming cut 4 bases from V and 3 bases from J; bases unmatched to any gene: 17. The CDR3 loop spans 19 amino acids. The CDR3 DNA sequence: TGTGCCAGCAGCTCCTCTACCCGCGGGGGGGCCATTTTGACAGATACGCAGTATTTT. This sequence encodes CASSSSTRGGAILTDTQYF.

V usage is TRBV7-2 and J usage is TRBJ2-7; D not certain. V was shortened by 1 base and J by 6 bases, with 19 bases between the two germline ends. The CDR3 spans 16 residues. Germline-derived CDR1 and CDR2 are SGHTA and FQGNSA. CDR3 sequence: CASSLVPRTRFGEQYF. The CDR3 coding sequence is TGTGCCAGCAGCTTAGTCCCCCGAACCAGATTTGGCGAGCAGTACTTC.

This clone was counted a few times. The chain's CDR3 is CASSLDPGAQETQYF. CDR3 nucleotides: TGTGCCAGCAGCTTGGACCCAGGGGCGCAAGAGACCCAGTACTTC. The chain joins TRBV5-4 to TRBJ2-5; perhaps TRBD1 as D (6 bases). V was trimmed by 0 bases and J by 2 bases, leaving 11 bases between them. CDR1 and CDR2 from the germline V gene are SGHNT and YYREEE (reference sequence). The CDR3 is 15 residues long.

This sequence joins TRBV5-1 and TRBJ1-4, with a tentative D call TRBD1 (6 bases). The germline CDR1 and CDR2 sequences are SGHRS and YFSETQ. The germline V and J ends were trimmed by 0 bases and 0 bases, with 12 bases remaining between them. This CDR3 comprises 17 residues. CDR3 region: CASSLGQGTTTNEKLFF. CDR3 coding DNA: TGCGCCAGCAGCTTGGGGCAGGGGACCACAACTAATGAAAAACTGTTTTTT.

The gene calls are TRBV28 and TRBJ1-5; tentatively, D is TRBD1 (6 bases). V was pared by 6 bases and J by 6 bases, with 12 bases between. CDR3 size: 13 residues. Per the germline V gene, CDR1 is MDHEN and CDR2 is SYDVKM. CDR3 region: CASRLSGAQPQHF. In DNA, the CDR3 is TGTGCCAGCAGGCTCTCAGGGGCTCAGCCCCAGCATTTT.

The chain combines TRBV11-3 with TRBJ2-3, with TRBD1 matching 8 bases. The CDR3 is 16 amino acids. The germline V gene encodes CDR1 SGHNT and CDR2 YENEEA. Germline trimming cut 1 base from V and 5 bases from J; bases unmatched to any gene: 8. The chain's CDR3 is CASSLGTGQRLDTQYF. The CDR3 nucleotides are TGTGCCAGCAGCTTAGGGACAGGGCAGAGATTAGATACGCAGTATTTT.

This chain links TRBV9 with TRBJ2-2; possibly TRBD1 for D (6 bases). Per the germline V gene, CDR1 is SGDLS and CDR2 is YYNGEE. The CDR3 extends over 16 amino acids. V dropped 4 bases and J dropped 5 bases, with 18 bases sitting between them. CDR3 coding DNA: TGTGCCAGCAGCCCCTCCCCCTGGCAGGGGACCGGGGAGCTGTTTTTT. This codes for CASSPSPWQGTGELFF.

This rearrangement joins TRBV7-2 to TRBJ2-7; tentative D call: TRBD2 (5 bases). V lost 1 base, J lost 7 bases, and 14 bases lay in between. The CDR3 length is 14 residues. Looked up from germline, CDR1 is SGHTA and CDR2 is FQGNSA. CDR3 amino acids: CASSLVGSLIEQYF. The CDR3 nucleotides read TGTGCCAGCAGCTTAGTTGGGAGTTTAATTGAGCAGTACTTC.

This chain links TRBV6-5 with TRBJ2-3, with a possible D match to TRBD1 (6 bases). Germline loops: CDR1 MNHEY, CDR2 SVGAGI. The CDR3 covers 15 residues. V was trimmed by 2 bases and J by 5 bases, leaving 14 bases between them. The DNA of the CDR3 is TGTGCCAGCAGTTACCTTAGGACGACAGGAGATACGCAGTATTTT. This translates into CASSYLRTTGDTQYF.

The chain combines TRBV19 with TRBJ2-1; D is ambiguous. The V gene lost 2 bases and the J gene lost 4 bases, with 15 bases spanning the gap. Germline loops: CDR1 LNHDA, CDR2 SQIVND (reference sequence). There are 16 residues in the CDR3. This CDR3 reads CASSIRLGLGYNEQFF. The DNA of the CDR3 is TGTGCCAGTAGTATACGCCTAGGTCTAGGTTACAATGAGCAGTTCTTC.

The chain has TRBV19 and TRBJ1-5; 9 bases line up with TRBD1. The V segment lost 1 base and the J segment 2 bases; nucleotides outside the gene matches: 15. The CDR3 runs 20 residues. CDR1 is LNHDA, CDR2 SQIVND, per germline (reference sequence). The CDR3 nucleotides are TGTGCCAGTAGTATAGCCCCGCCGGACAGGGGCGCGGGAGGCAATCAGCCCCAGCATTTT. Amino acids: CASSIAPPDRGAGGNQPQHF. Full variable domain (rest looked up from reference TRBV19 and TRBJ1-5): DGGITQSPKYLFRKEGQNVTLSCEQNLNHDAMYWYRQDPGQGLRLIYYSQIVNDFQKGDIAEGYSVSREKKESFPLTVTSAQKNPTAFYLCASSIAPPDRGAGGNQPQHFGDGTRLSIL.

The V gene is TRBV9, the J gene TRBJ2-1, with TRBD2 identical over 9 bases. The CDR3 is made up of 16 amino acids. Germline assignment: CDR1 SGDLS and CDR2 YYNGEE. The V gene end was trimmed by 4 bases and the J gene end by 2 bases; junction bases not matched to a gene: 7. This CDR3 is CASSPLAGLAYNEQFF. The CDR3 DNA is TGTGCCAGCAGCCCTCTAGCGGGACTTGCCTACAATGAGCAGTTCTTC.

This sequence joins TRBV6-5 and TRBJ1-5; D may be TRBD1 (5 bases). The CDR3 covers 13 residues. Germline assignment: CDR1 MNHEY and CDR2 SVGAGI. V lost 7 bases, J lost 6 bases, and 13 bases lay in between. CDR3 coding DNA: TGTGCCAGCACTCAGGGTTATGGTCAGCCCCAGCATTTT. Translation: CASTQGYGQPQHF.

The chain combines TRBV21-1 with TRBJ1-5; the table assigns TRBD1, which was not confirmed against the DNA. TRBV21-1 is described as a pseudogene. The CDR3 runs 14 residues. Here the CDR3 DNA reads TGTGCCAGCAGCAAACTACAGGCTTATCAGCCCCAGCATTTT. Translated, it gives CASSKLQAYQPQHF.

The J gene is TRBJ2-5, the V gene TRBV5-1; D gene uncertain. V dropped 2 bases and J dropped 5 bases, with 10 bases sitting between them. Germline CDR1 is SGHRS and CDR2 is YFSETQ. The CDR3 totals 13 residues. CDR3: CASSFRRQETQYF. For the CDR3, the DNA is TGCGCCAGCAGCTTCCGCAGGCAGGAGACCCAGTACTTC.

This clone was picked up a small number of times. In DNA form, the CDR3 reads TGCGCCAGGGCACGGACAGGGGGCAGGACTAATGAAAAACTGTTTTTT. Translated, it gives CARARTGGRTNEKLFF. The chain is built from TRBV10-1 and TRBJ1-4; 11 nucleotides agree with TRBD1. Per the germline V gene, CDR1 is WNHNN and CDR2 is SYGVQD (reference sequence). With V trimmed by 9 bases and J by 2 bases, 8 bases remained unmatched. CDR3 size: 16 residues.

V is TRBV18 and J is TRBJ2-1, with 10 bases aligning to TRBD1. Germline trimming cut 5 bases from V and 7 bases from J; bases unmatched to any gene: 8. Germline CDR1 is KGHSH and CDR2 is LQKENI. The CDR3 length is 15 residues. The CDR3 reads CASSFRTGGENEQFF. In DNA form, the CDR3 reads TGTGCCAGCTCATTTCGGACAGGGGGTGAAAATGAGCAGTTCTTC.